A selection of T cell receptor beta chains follows, all from one sample in a study of T cells after yellow fever vaccination. TCRdb reprocessed the 5' RACE reads via MiXCR and lists one record per CDR3 protein. Here the sample spans about 320,000 distinct CDR3 sequences, around a tenth being singletons. This specimen was CD4+ T cells sorted from PBMCs, taken 45 days after the yellow fever booster vaccination. Receptors were obtained from a man aged 18 to 30 who received the YFV17D yellow fever vaccine. Both conserved end residues are part of each CDR3. Each record gives: D gene, V gene, clone size, J gene, CDR3 protein, CDR3 DNA. A D gene is named only where the DNA matches it firmly. Clone size is given for some rows only: seen once, a few or many times, or a class if the clone is expanded.

TRBD2	TRBV5-1	few	TRBJ2-5	CASSFRTSAETQYF	TGCGCCAGCAGCTTCAGGACTAGCGCCGAGACCCAGTACTTC
TRBD1	TRBV7-2	few	TRBJ1-2	CASSVRQGGYGYTF	TGTGCCAGCAGCGTCCGACAGGGGGGCTATGGCTACACCTTC
TRBD1	TRBV5-1	-	TRBJ2-2	CASSLEGAGSTGELFF	TGCGCCAGCAGCTTGGAGGGGGCAGGGAGCACCGGGGAGCTGTTTTTT
TRBD2	TRBV11-2	-	TRBJ2-3	CASSSRQTSRGTDTQYF	TGTGCCAGCAGCTCTCGACAGACTAGCCGCGGCACAGATACGCAGTATTTT
-	TRBV4-1	-	TRBJ2-2	CASSQSANTGELFF	TGCGCCAGCAGCCAGTCCGCGAACACCGGGGAGCTGTTTTTT
TRBD1	TRBV6-1	few	TRBJ1-1	CASTFPRDRGLWNTEAFF	TGTGCCAGCACGTTCCCTCGGGACAGGGGGCTCTGGAACACTGAAGCTTTCTTT
-	TRBV20-1	few	TRBJ2-2	CSAPAHTGELFF	TGCAGTGCTCCCGCCCACACCGGGGAGCTGTTTTTT
TRBD2	TRBV9	few	TRBJ2-3	CASSVASGLDTQYF	TGTGCCAGCAGCGTAGCTAGCGGCCTAGATACGCAGTATTTT
TRBD1	TRBV10-2	-	TRBJ2-1	CASRGLTGTSYNEQFF	TGCGCCAGCAGAGGACTGACAGGGACCTCCTACAATGAGCAGTTCTTC
-	TRBV7-8	-	TRBJ1-2	CASSTHRSRYGYTF	TGTGCCAGCAGCACACACAGGAGCCGCTATGGCTACACCTTC
-	TRBV5-6	few	TRBJ2-1	CASSGPAYYNEQFF	TGTGCCAGCAGCGGTCCGGCTTATTACAATGAGCAGTTCTTC
TRBD2	TRBV5-1	many	TRBJ2-3	CASSFLLAGTSTDTQYF	TGCGCCAGCAGCTTTTTACTAGCGGGGACTAGCACAGATACGCAGTATTTT
-	TRBV4-3	few	TRBJ2-3	CASSQEGYVTDTQYF	TGCGCCAGCAGCCAAGAAGGATATGTGACAGATACGCAGTATTTT
-	TRBV12-3/TRBV12-4	few	TRBJ2-7	CASSPHGGGVGHEQYF	TGTGCCAGCAGTCCACACGGCGGAGGGGTGGGCCACGAGCAGTACTTC
-	TRBV5-1	-	TRBJ2-1	CASSLGQPAHEQFF	TGCGCCAGCAGCTTGGGACAGCCCGCCCATGAGCAGTTCTTC